The clone carrying this T cell receptor (beta chain) occurred many times. Its matching antigen is unknown. Trimming removed 3 bases from V and 0 bases from J, with 8 bases in between. The CDR3 loop spans 14 amino acids. This sample stems from a study of neurological immune-mediated disorders. Overall study context: The study included around 35 multiple sclerosis patients, approximately 30 relapsing-remitting and 3 secondary progressive.

The study's findings and limits: HTLV-1-associated myelopathy ranked highest for TCR clonal expansion and multiple sclerosis lowest, beneath healthy controls. Neither clinical nor MRI features were found to be associated with the multiple sclerosis repertoire cluster.

5'RACE generated cDNA with 10-nucleotide random UMIs. Each CDR3 protein gets one entry after TCRdb re-called the 5' RACE reads with MiXCR. The data contain roughly 43,000 distinct CDR3 sequences, 1.5% to 2% of them singletons. This TCR derives from a woman between 40 and 55 years old with multiple sclerosis. The sample taken for sequencing was PBMCs. The rearrangement uses TRBV12-3 or TRBV12-4 and TRBJ1-1; tentatively, D is TRBD1 (6 bases). The DNA of the CDR3 is TGTGCCAGCAGTTTGGAGGGGGTGAACACTGAAGCTTTCTTT. Residues: CASSLEGVNTEAFF.